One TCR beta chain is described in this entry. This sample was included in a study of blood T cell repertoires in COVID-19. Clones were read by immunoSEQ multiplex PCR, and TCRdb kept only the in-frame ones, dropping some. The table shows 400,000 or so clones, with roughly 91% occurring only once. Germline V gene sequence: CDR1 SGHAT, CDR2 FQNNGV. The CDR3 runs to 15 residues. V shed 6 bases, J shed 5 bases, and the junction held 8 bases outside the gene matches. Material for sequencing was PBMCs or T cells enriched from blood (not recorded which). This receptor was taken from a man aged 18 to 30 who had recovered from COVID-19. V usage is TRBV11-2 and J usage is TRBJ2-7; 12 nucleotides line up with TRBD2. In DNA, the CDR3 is TGTGCCAGCAGAAGACTAGCGGGAGTTAGGAACGAGCAGTACTTC. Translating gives CASRRLAGVRNEQYF.